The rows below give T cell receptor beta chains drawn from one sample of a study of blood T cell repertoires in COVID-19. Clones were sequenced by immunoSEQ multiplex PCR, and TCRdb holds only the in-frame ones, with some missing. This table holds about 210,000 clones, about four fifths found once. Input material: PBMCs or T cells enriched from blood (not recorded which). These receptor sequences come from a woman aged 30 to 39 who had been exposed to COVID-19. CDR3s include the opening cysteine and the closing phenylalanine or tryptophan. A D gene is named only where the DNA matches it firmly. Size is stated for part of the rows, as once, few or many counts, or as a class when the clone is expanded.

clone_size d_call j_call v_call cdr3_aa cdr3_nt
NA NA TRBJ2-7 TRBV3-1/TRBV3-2 CASSQVFDRAYEQYF TGTGCCAGCAGCCAAGTATTCGACAGAGCCTACGAGCAGTACTTC
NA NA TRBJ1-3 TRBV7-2 CASSLRVDRGNTIYF TGTGCCAGCAGCTTACGGGTTGATCGTGGAAACACCATATATTTT
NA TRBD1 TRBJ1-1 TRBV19 CASRADRDTEAFF TGTGCCAGTAGGGCGGACAGGGACACTGAAGCTTTCTTT
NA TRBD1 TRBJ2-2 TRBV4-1 CASSPPGTDSAGELFF TGCGCCAGCAGCCCCCCCGGGACAGATAGCGCCGGGGAGCTGTTTTTT
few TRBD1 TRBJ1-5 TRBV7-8 CASAVGQRNNQPQHF TGTGCCAGCGCGGTGGGACAGAGAAACAATCAGCCCCAGCATTTT
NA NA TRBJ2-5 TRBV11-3 CASSSWTIPETQYF TGTGCCAGCAGCTCCTGGACTATTCCCGAGACCCAGTACTTC
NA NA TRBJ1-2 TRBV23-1 CASSPRRGIVANYGYTF TGCGCCAGCAGTCCCCGGCGGGGGATTGTCGCTAACTATGGCTACACCTTC
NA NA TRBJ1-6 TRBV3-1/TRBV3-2 CASSQETATHNSPLHF TGTGCCAGCAGCCAAGAGACAGCGACCCATAATTCACCCCTCCACTTT
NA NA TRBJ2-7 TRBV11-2 CASSLGPGQNYEQYF TGTGCCAGCAGCTTAGGACCGGGACAAAACTACGAGCAGTACTTC
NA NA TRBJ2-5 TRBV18 CASSPRGGRTGENQETQYF TGTGCCAGCTCACCAAGAGGGGGGCGGACAGGAGAAAACCAAGAGACCCAGTACTTC
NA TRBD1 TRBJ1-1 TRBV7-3 CASSLGPGQGEGTEAFF TGTGCCAGCAGCTTAGGGCCGGGACAGGGTGAAGGCACTGAAGCTTTCTTT
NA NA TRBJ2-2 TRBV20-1 CSASGQTNTGELFF TGCAGTGCTAGTGGTCAAACGAACACCGGGGAGCTGTTTTTT
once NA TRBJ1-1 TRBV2 CASWTAPANTEAFF TGTGCCAGCTGGACAGCCCCAGCGAACACTGAAGCTTTCTTT
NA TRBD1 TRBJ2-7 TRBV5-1 CASSTEGAHSYEQYF TGCGCCAGCAGCACCGAGGGGGCCCACTCCTACGAGCAGTACTTC
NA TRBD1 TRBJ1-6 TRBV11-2 CASSFITGGDSPLHF TGTGCCAGCAGCTTTATCACAGGGGGAGATTCACCCCTCCACTTT
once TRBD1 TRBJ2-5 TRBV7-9 CASSLIPPGQGGETQYF TGTGCCAGCAGCTTAATTCCTCCGGGACAGGGGGGAGAGACCCAGTACTTC
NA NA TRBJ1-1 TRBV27 CASSSGGRGTEAFF TGTGCCAGCAGTTCGGGGGGGAGGGGCACTGAAGCTTTCTTT
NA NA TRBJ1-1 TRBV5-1 CASSWTQGNEAFF TGCGCCAGCAGCTGGACACAGGGCAATGAAGCTTTCTTT
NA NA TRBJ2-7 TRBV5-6 CASSPSGYTYEQYF TGTGCCAGCAGCCCCAGCGGATATACCTACGAGCAGTACTTC
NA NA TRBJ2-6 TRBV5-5 CASSPDAGARANVLTF TGTGCCAGCAGCCCGGACGCGGGGGCAAGGGCCAACGTCCTGACTTTC
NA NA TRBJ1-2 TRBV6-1 CASSEAKPGGLGYGYTF TGTGCCAGCAGTGAAGCCAAGCCTGGGGGCCTAGGCTATGGCTACACCTTC
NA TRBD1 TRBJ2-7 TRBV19 CASSIRQGLIDEQYF TGTGCCAGTAGTATTAGACAGGGGCTGATCGACGAGCAGTACTTC
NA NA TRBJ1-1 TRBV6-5 CASSRGGTEAFF TGTGCCAGCAGTAGGGGCGGCACTGAAGCTTTCTTT
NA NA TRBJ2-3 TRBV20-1 CSASAYTDTQYF TGCAGTGCTAGTGCTTACACAGATACGCAGTATTTT
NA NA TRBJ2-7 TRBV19 CASSTYPGGHGQYF TGTGCCAGTAGTACCTACCCGGGTGGCCACGGGCAGTACTTC
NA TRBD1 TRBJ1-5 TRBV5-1 CASSWDSDSNQPQHF TGCGCCAGCAGCTGGGACAGCGATAGCAATCAGCCCCAGCATTTT
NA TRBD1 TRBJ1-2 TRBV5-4 CASSRGTGLKSLPNYGYTF TGTGCCAGCAGCCGAGGGACAGGGTTGAAATCGCTTCCTAACTATGGCTACACCTTC
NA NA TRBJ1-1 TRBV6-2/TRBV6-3 CASSYSLFAEAFF TGTGCCAGCAGTTACTCGTTATTCGCTGAAGCTTTCTTT
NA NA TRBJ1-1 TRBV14 CASSHLQGNGAEAFF TGTGCCAGCAGCCACCTACAGGGTAATGGTGCTGAAGCTTTCTTT
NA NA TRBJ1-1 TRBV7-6 CASSLGAGLNTEAFF TGTGCCAGCAGCTTAGGGGCAGGCCTGAACACTGAAGCTTTCTTT
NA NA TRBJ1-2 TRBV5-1 CASSLDWDGYTF TGCGCCAGCAGCCTCGACTGGGATGGCTACACCTTC
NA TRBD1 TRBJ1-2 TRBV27 CASSSPGQYGYTF TGTGCCAGCAGTTCCCCGGGACAGTATGGCTACACCTTC
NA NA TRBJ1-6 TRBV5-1 CASREGSSYNSPLHF TGCGCCAGCAGGGAAGGGAGCTCCTATAATTCACCCCTCCACTTT
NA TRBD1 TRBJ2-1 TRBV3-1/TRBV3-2 CASSLHGGTGDSYNEQFF TGTGCCAGCAGCCTCCACGGGGGGACAGGGGACTCCTACAATGAGCAGTTCTTC
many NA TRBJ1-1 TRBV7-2 CASSLVYREEAFF TGTGCCAGCAGCTTAGTTTACAGGGAGGAAGCTTTCTTT
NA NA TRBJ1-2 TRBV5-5 CASSSIQGRDGYTF TGTGCCAGCAGCTCCATACAGGGTAGAGATGGCTACACCTTC
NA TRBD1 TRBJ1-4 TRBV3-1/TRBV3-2 CASSPSRGIDRDYEKLFF TGTGCCAGCAGCCCAAGCCGGGGAATAGACAGGGATTATGAAAAACTGTTTTTT
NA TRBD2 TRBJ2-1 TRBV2 CASRVPGGPYNEQFF TGTGCCAGCAGGGTCCCGGGGGGGCCATACAATGAGCAGTTCTTC
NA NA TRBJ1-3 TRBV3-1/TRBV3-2 CASSVTESSGNTIYF TGTGCCAGCAGCGTGACAGAGAGCTCTGGAAACACCATATATTTT
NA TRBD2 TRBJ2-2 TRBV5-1 CASSPGTSGGPRTGELFF TGCGCCAGCAGCCCCGGGACTAGCGGGGGGCCCCGCACCGGGGAGCTGTTTTTT
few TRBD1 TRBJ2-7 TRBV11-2 CASSLNRGEQYF TGTGCCAGCAGCTTAAACAGGGGCGAGCAGTACTTC
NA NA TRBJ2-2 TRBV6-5 CASSYSGTINTGELFF TGTGCCAGCAGTTACTCCGGGACAATTAACACCGGGGAGCTGTTTTTT
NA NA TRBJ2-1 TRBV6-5 CASGVEVGMGNEQFF TGTGCCAGCGGAGTGGAGGTCGGGATGGGAAATGAGCAGTTCTTC
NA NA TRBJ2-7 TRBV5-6 CASSLSPGSPFYEQYF TGTGCCAGCAGCTTGTCACCGGGATCACCCTTCTACGAGCAGTACTTC
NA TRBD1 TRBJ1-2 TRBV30 CAWSAQGAGGHTF TGTGCCTGGAGTGCCCAGGGGGCGGGTGGCCACACCTTC
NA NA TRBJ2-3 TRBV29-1 CSSHRADTQYF TGCAGCTCCCACAGAGCAGATACGCAGTATTTT
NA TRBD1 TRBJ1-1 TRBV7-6 CASRTGPEAFF TGTGCCAGCAGGACAGGGCCGGAAGCTTTCTTT
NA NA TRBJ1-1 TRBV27 CASSPFGHQAFF TGTGCCAGCAGTCCCTTTGGACATCAAGCTTTCTTT
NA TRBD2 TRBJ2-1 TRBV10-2 CASMRGSGGDNEQFF TGCGCCAGCATGCGAGGTAGCGGGGGTGACAATGAGCAGTTCTTC
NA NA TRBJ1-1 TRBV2 CATPSGSRTEAFF TGTGCCACCCCCTCGGGTTCGCGGACTGAAGCTTTCTTT
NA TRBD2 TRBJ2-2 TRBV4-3 CASSQGLADGELFF TGCGCCAGCAGCCAGGGACTAGCCGACGGGGAGCTGTTTTTT
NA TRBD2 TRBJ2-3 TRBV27 CASSLAGGLRDTQYF TGTGCCAGCAGTCTAGCGGGGGGTTTAAGGGATACGCAGTATTTT
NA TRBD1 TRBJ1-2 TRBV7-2 CASSLGTGGAYGYTF TGTGCCAGCAGCTTAGGGACAGGGGGCGCCTATGGCTACACCTTC
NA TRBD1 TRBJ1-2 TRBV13 CASSLGGGFGTGDYGYTF TGTGCCAGCAGCTTAGGAGGGGGCTTCGGGACAGGGGACTATGGCTACACCTTC
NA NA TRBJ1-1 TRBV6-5 CASTGGSGGYTEAFF TGTGCCAGCACCGGAGGATCGGGGGGCTATACTGAAGCTTTCTTT